A single sample gave rise to the 31 T cell receptor beta chains below, sequenced in a study of cytomegalovirus exposure and HLA in healthy donors. PCR was performed using 60 Vbeta and 13 Jbeta primers. Generated by immunoSEQ multiplex PCR, the TCRdb table keeps only in-frame clones and is missing some. This table holds about 90,000 clones, over 65% found once. Specimen: PBMCs. These receptors were collected from a woman aged 40 to 49 in good health and CMV-seropositive.

This clone was counted a few times. The chain carries TRBV6-5 and TRBJ2-7; TRBD2 matches 7 bases. The J segment lost 3 bases and the V segment lost 6 bases, leaving 11 bases of the junction unmatched. Per germline, CDR1 MNHEY and CDR2 SVGAGI. The CDR3 consists of 15 residues. The CDR3 loop reads CASRRDWGGGYEQYF. DNA for the CDR3: TGTGCCAGCAGAAGAGACTGGGGGGGAGGCTACGAGCAGTACTTC.

This clone has only one observation. The chain uses TRBV14 and TRBJ1-2, with D hard to call. Trimming shortened V by 4 bases and J by 4 bases, and 10 bases separated the two germline ends. Germline assignment: CDR1 SGHDN and CDR2 FVKESK. The CDR3 totals 13 residues. The CDR3 DNA reads TGTGCCAGCAGCCCGTTTCCCGGCTATGGCTACACCTTC. It specifies CASSPFPGYGYTF.

This rearrangement joins TRBV14 to TRBJ2-7, with 13 bases identical to TRBD2. CDR3 size: 16 residues. Unmatched junction bases numbered 6, after V lost 2 bases and J lost 5 bases. Germline values: CDR1 SGHDN, CDR2 FVKESK. CDR3 nucleotide sequence: TGTGCCAGCAGCCAACTAGGACTAGCGGGAGTGAACGAGCAGTACTTC. This sequence encodes CASSQLGLAGVNEQYF.

This chain uses TRBV2 with TRBJ2-1, with D possibly TRBD2 on 5 matching bases. This CDR3 is 11 amino acids long. Germline V gene sequence: CDR1 SNHLY, CDR2 FYNNEI. Deletions cut 9 bases from V and 14 bases from J, with 17 bases between. The CDR3 DNA reads as TGTGCCAGTCAACCAATGACTATGGAGTTCTTC. Protein sequence: CASQPMTMEFF.

The chain uses TRBV27 and TRBJ2-3, with TRBD2 matching over 7 bases. Trimming cost V 2 bases and J 2 bases; bases outside gene matches: 7. Germline V gene lookup returns CDR1 MNHEY and CDR2 SMNVEV (reference sequence). This CDR3 is built from 16 residues. Here the CDR3 reads CASSLRWGGNTDTQYF. The CDR3 DNA reads as TGTGCCAGCAGTTTACGATGGGGGGGAAACACAGATACGCAGTATTTT.

The chain carries TRBV2 and TRBJ2-7; D is possibly TRBD2 (5 bases). Germline V lookup: CDR1 SNHLY, CDR2 FYNNEI. CDR3 length: 18 residues. The V gene lost 5 bases and the J gene lost 0 bases, with 23 bases spanning the gap. CDR3 coding DNA: TGTGCCAGCAGTTTCCAGGACTCGCCGGAGGATCGCTCCTACGAGCAGTACTTC. Protein product: CASSFQDSPEDRSYEQYF.

V is TRBV5-1 and J is TRBJ2-3, with 9 bases identical to TRBD2. The CDR3 has 17 residues. V lost 0 bases to trimming and J lost 6 bases; unmatched junction nucleotides: 11. The germline V gene encodes CDR1 SGHRS and CDR2 YFSETQ. This chain's CDR3 is CASSLAMAGGEVDTQYF. CDR3 sequence (DNA): TGCGCCAGCAGCTTGGCCATGGCGGGAGGGGAAGTGGATACGCAGTATTTT.

J is TRBJ1-6 and V is TRBV19; D perhaps matches TRBD1 (6 bases). V was cut by 3 bases and J by 5 bases, with 11 bases left in between. Germline values: CDR1 LNHDA, CDR2 SQIVND (reference sequence). The CDR3 contains 15 residues. CDR3 protein: CASSIFGTNNSPLHF. CDR3 in DNA: TGTGCCAGTAGTATTTTCGGGACAAATAATTCACCCCTCCACTTT.

This rearrangement joins TRBV6-1 to TRBJ1-2, with TRBD1 matching 8 bases. Trimming removed 5 bases from V and 5 bases from J; junction bases left unmatched: 10. The germline V gene encodes CDR1 MNHNS and CDR2 SASEGT. The CDR3 runs to 15 residues. The CDR3 DNA is TGTGCCAGCAGTTCTCCGGACAGGGTAGGGTATGGCTACACCTTC. Its protein is CASSSPDRVGYGYTF.

The chain recombines TRBV30 with TRBJ2-7, with 8 bases matching TRBD2. The V and J ends lost 7 bases and 4 bases, in that order; junction bases with no gene match: 6. CDR3 size: 12 residues. Germline CDR1 and CDR2: GTSNPN and SVGIG (reference sequence). In nucleotides, the CDR3 is TGTGCCTTAACGGGAGGGGGATACGAGCAGTACTTC. Encoded protein: CALTGGGYEQYF.

J is TRBJ2-1 and V is TRBV27, with TRBD1 identical over 8 bases. Losses at the gene ends were 5 bases for V and 3 bases for J; bases not matched to a gene: 3. This CDR3 region has 14 residues. The germline gives CDR1 MNHEY, CDR2 SMNVEV (reference sequence). As DNA, the CDR3 is TGTGCCAGCAGTCTGACAGGGGTCTACAATGAGCAGTTCTTC. Translating gives CASSLTGVYNEQFF.

The genes are TRBV18 and TRBJ2-5, with 10 nucleotides matching TRBD1. Germline V gene sequence: CDR1 KGHSH, CDR2 LQKENI. The CDR3 loop spans 15 amino acids. The junction had 7 bases not matched to a gene; V was cut back by 6 bases and J by 3 bases. CDR3 nucleotides: TGTGCCAGCTCCAGGGACAGGGGAGGGGAAGAGACCCAGTACTTC. Residues: CASSRDRGGEETQYF.

CDR3 coding DNA: TGTGCCAGCAGCCAAGCGGGGGCTCCCACAGATACGCAGTATTTT. Encoded protein: CASSQAGAPTDTQYF. The J gene is TRBJ2-3, the V gene TRBV11-3, with 8 bases matching TRBD2. CDR3 length: 15 amino acids. Trimming at V came to 5 bases and at J to 2 bases, leaving 6 bases not matched to a gene. Germline CDR1 SGHNT, CDR2 YENEEA.

V usage is TRBV5-1 and J usage is TRBJ2-5; 13 positions agree with TRBD2. From germline, CDR1 is SGHRS and CDR2 YFSETQ. V shed 4 bases, J shed 2 bases, and the junction held 8 bases outside the gene matches. The CDR3 consists of 17 residues. The CDR3 sequence is CASSDGLAGVYQETQYF. The CDR3 region has the DNA TGCGCCAGCAGCGACGGACTAGCGGGAGTATATCAAGAGACCCAGTACTTC.

V is TRBV15 and J is TRBJ2-7, with TRBD2 as a possible D gene (6 bases). This CDR3 is 14 amino acids long. Germline lookup yields CDR1 LNHNV and CDR2 YYDKDF (reference sequence). Trimming removed 0 bases from V and 7 bases from J, with 13 bases in between. Here the CDR3 reads CATSRDNIAGEQYF. CDR3 nucleotides: TGTGCCACCAGCAGAGATAACATCGCGGGGGAGCAGTACTTC.

This sequence joins TRBV5-1 and TRBJ2-7; 8 nucleotides line up with TRBD1. The CDR3 is 17 residues long. The V gene's germline CDR1 is SGHRS and CDR2 YFSETQ. Trimming removed 3 bases from V and 1 base from J; junction bases left unmatched: 12. The CDR3, as DNA: TGCGCCAGCAGCTCCGGCAGGGGACAGGCATCGTCCTACGAGCAGTACTTC. This translates into CASSSGRGQASSYEQYF.

This chain connects TRBV9 to TRBJ2-1, with 7 bases identical to TRBD2. The CDR3 has 15 residues. Germline-derived CDR1 and CDR2 are SGDLS and YYNGEE. J gave up 0 bases and V 1 base, and 1 base lay outside the gene matches. CDR3 sequence (DNA): TGTGCCAGCAGCGTACTAGCGGACTCCTACAATGAGCAGTTCTTC. Translation gives CASSVLADSYNEQFF.

This clone came up once. The chain links TRBV4-3 to TRBJ2-7, with 7 bases lining up with TRBD2. CDR3 size: 15 residues. The V gene end was trimmed by 0 bases and the J gene end by 3 bases; junction bases not matched to a gene: 5. Germline lookup yields CDR1 LGHNA and CDR2 YSLEER. The CDR3 DNA reads as TGCGCCAGCAGCCAAGACCGCGGGAGTGACTACGAGCAGTACTTC. This sequence encodes CASSQDRGSDYEQYF.

This chain joins TRBV7-3 and TRBJ2-7; the D gene is possibly TRBD2 (6 bases). The ends were cut back, 5 bases at V and 2 bases at J, with 19 bases in the middle. This CDR3 has 16 residues. The V gene's germline CDR1 is SGHTA and CDR2 FQGTGA. Here the CDR3 DNA reads TGTGCCAGCAGCCTACCCCCCCTAGCGAGACCCTACGAGCAGTACTTC. Protein: CASSLPPLARPYEQYF.

This chain links TRBV5-1 with TRBJ2-2; TRBD2 aligns across 15 bases. Looked up from germline, CDR1 is SGHRS and CDR2 is YFSETQ. CDR3 length: 19 residues. The V segment lost 4 bases and the J segment 4 bases; nucleotides outside the gene matches: 11. The CDR3 coding sequence is TGCGCCAGCAGCGCCACCTTGGGACTAGCGGGAGGACCCACCGGGGAGCTGTTTTTT. It is translated as CASSATLGLAGGPTGELFF.

This sequence joins TRBV7-3 and TRBJ2-7, with 13 bases that match TRBD2. The CDR3 runs 16 residues. Trimming took 5 bases from V and 5 from J; bases not matched to a gene: 9. CDR1 SGHTA and CDR2 FQGTGA come from the germline V gene. CDR3 DNA sequence: TGTGCCAGCAGCCTAGGACTAGCGGGAGCTGTTGACGAGCAGTACTTC. This translates into CASSLGLAGAVDEQYF.

The chain has TRBV27 and TRBJ2-1; 8 positions agree with TRBD2. Germline CDR1 reads MNHEY; CDR2 reads SMNVEV (reference sequence). The CDR3 contains 15 residues. The V gene end was trimmed by 6 bases and the J gene end by 7 bases; junction bases not matched to a gene: 11. The CDR3 protein is CASRTFAGLVNEQFF. Here the CDR3 DNA reads TGTGCCAGCAGAACCTTCGCGGGACTAGTAAATGAGCAGTTCTTC.

The chain couples TRBV4-3 to TRBJ2-7; D uncertain. This CDR3 has 15 residues. Germline V gene lookup returns CDR1 LGHNA and CDR2 YSLEER. V shed 0 bases and J shed 3 bases, with 12 bases lying between them. As DNA, the CDR3 is TGCGCCAGCAGCCAAGAATACCCAGGATACTACGAGCAGTACTTC. Its translation is CASSQEYPGYYEQYF.

This clone was seen only a few times. The rearrangement uses TRBV9 and TRBJ2-1; TRBD2 matches 10 bases. V lost 4 bases to trimming and J lost 11 bases; unmatched junction nucleotides: 6. The CDR3 loop spans 13 amino acids. Germline V CDR1 and CDR2: SGDLS, YYNGEE. The CDR3 loop is CASSSSGRPQQFF. Written as DNA, the CDR3 is TGTGCCAGCAGCTCTAGCGGGAGACCACAGCAGTTCTTC.

This clone was observed a handful of times. This chain uses TRBV9 with TRBJ2-7, with D possibly TRBD2 on 6 matching bases. CDR3 length: 13 residues. From germline, CDR1 is SGDLS and CDR2 YYNGEE. V lost 5 bases to trimming and J lost 5 bases, with 14 bases between them. Here the CDR3 reads CASSETSSHEQYF. The DNA for the CDR3 is TGTGCCAGCAGTGAGACTAGTTCCCACGAGCAGTACTTC.

The chain is built from TRBV28 and TRBJ2-7; D remains unclear. V was pared by 2 bases and J by 3 bases, with 8 bases between. Germline V gene data show CDR1 as MDHEN and CDR2 as SYDVKM. CDR3 length: 13 amino acids. The CDR3 region has the DNA TGTGCCAGCAGTTTAATTGGAGTCTACGAGCAGTACTTC. This sequence encodes CASSLIGVYEQYF.

This sequence joins TRBV2 and TRBJ1-3, with unresolved D. CDR1 is SNHLY and CDR2 is FYNNEI in the germline V gene. The CDR3 runs to 15 residues. Trimming left V 3 bases short and J 2 bases short, with 11 bases between. The CDR3 loop reads CASSEEESPGNTIYF. The DNA of the CDR3 is TGTGCCAGCAGTGAGGAGGAGAGCCCTGGAAACACCATATATTTT. The full variable domain, in which reference TRBV2 and TRBJ1-3 provide the parts outside the CDR3, is EPEVTQTPSHQVTQMGQEVILRCVPISNHLYFYWYRQILGQKVEFLVSFYNNEISEKSEIFDDQFSVERPDGSNFTLKIRSTKLEDSAMYFCASSEEESPGNTIYFGEGSWLTVV.

V and J are TRBV7-3 and TRBJ2-7; D is unresolved. The CDR3 has 13 amino acids. V lost 2 bases and J lost 3, with 8 bases in between. Germline V gives CDR1 SGHTA, CDR2 FQGTGA. The CDR3: CASSLHRNYEQYF. The CDR3 DNA follows: TGTGCCAGCAGCTTACACAGAAACTACGAGCAGTACTTC.

The chain employs TRBV4-2 and TRBJ1-3, with D hard to call. CDR1 and CDR2 (germline): LGHNA, YNFKEQ. The CDR3 is 17 residues long. Between the trimmed V and J ends, which lost 2 bases and 0 bases, there was a span of 14 bases. The CDR3 reads CASSQLGEGPSGNTIYF. CDR3 DNA sequence: TGTGCCAGCAGCCAACTTGGAGAGGGTCCCTCTGGAAACACCATATATTTT.

The chain joins TRBV7-2 to TRBJ2-1; TRBD2 matches 15 bases. Germline V gene sequence: CDR1 SGHTA, CDR2 FQGNSA. V dropped 5 bases and J dropped 5; count of bases not matched to a gene: 7. The CDR3 length is 17 residues. The CDR3 loop reads CASSTYGTSGRNNEQFF. The CDR3, as DNA: TGTGCCAGCAGCACCTATGGGACTAGCGGGAGGAACAATGAGCAGTTCTTC.

V gene TRBV11-3 combines with J gene TRBJ2-3; D remains unclear. Trimming pared 5 bases from V and 6 bases from J, leaving 9 bases between. Germline V lookup: CDR1 SGHNT, CDR2 YENEEA. This CDR3 comprises 12 residues. For the CDR3, the DNA is TGTGCCAGCAGCCCTGACGGGGATACGCAGTATTTT. Amino acids: CASSPDGDTQYF.